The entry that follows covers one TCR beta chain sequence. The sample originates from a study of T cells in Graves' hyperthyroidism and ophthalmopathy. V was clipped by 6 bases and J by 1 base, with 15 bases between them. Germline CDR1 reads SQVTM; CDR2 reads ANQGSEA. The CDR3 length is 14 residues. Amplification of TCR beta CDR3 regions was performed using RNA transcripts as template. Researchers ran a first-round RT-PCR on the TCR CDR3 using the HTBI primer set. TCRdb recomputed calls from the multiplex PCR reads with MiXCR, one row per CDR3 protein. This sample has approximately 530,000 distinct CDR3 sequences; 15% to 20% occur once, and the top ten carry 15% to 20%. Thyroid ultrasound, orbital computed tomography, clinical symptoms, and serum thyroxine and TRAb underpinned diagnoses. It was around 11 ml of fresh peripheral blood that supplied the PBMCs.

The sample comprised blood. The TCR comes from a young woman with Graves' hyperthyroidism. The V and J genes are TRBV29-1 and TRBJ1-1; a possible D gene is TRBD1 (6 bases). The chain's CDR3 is CSVFKQGSNTEAFF. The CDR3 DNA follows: TGCAGCGTGTTTAAACAGGGTTCGAACACTGAAGCTTTCTTT.